These T cell receptor beta chains were read from a single sample in a study of T cell responses to AZD1222 COVID-19 vaccine. The assay was immunoSEQ multiplex PCR, and TCRdb's table has in-frame clones only and misses some. The sample lists about 180,000 clones; 88% were seen once. The sample in question was peripheral blood, obtained on day 0 of AZD1222 vaccination. The receptor source for this set is an adult in good health. Each CDR3 is given with its conserved first and last residue. The order of the fields is CDR3 DNA, CDR3 protein, V gene, J gene, clone size, D gene. A D gene is named only where the DNA matches it firmly. Size is stated for part of the rows, as once, few or many counts, or as a class when the clone is expanded.

TGTGCCACCAGCCTCCAAGGGGGTGATCAGCCCCAGCATTTT	CATSLQGGDQPQHF	TRBV15	TRBJ1-5	NA	NA
TGTGCCACCAGTGATTTGCTGGGGACTAGCGGGGGCACAGATACGCAGTATTTT	CATSDLLGTSGGTDTQYF	TRBV24-1	TRBJ2-3	NA	TRBD2
TGTGCCAGCAGCTGGCAGGGTGGTGAGCAGTTCTTC	CASSWQGGEQFF	TRBV7-3	TRBJ2-1	NA	NA
TGTGCCAGCAGCCAAACACCACTGAGCTCCTACGAGCAGTACTTC	CASSQTPLSSYEQYF	TRBV3-1/TRBV3-2	TRBJ2-7	once	NA
TGCGCCAGCGGGAGACAGGGGGACTATGGCTACACCTTC	CASGRQGDYGYTF	TRBV10-2	TRBJ1-2	NA	TRBD1
TGTGCCAGCAGCGAACCGGGACAGGGGGATTATGGCTACACCTTC	CASSEPGQGDYGYTF	TRBV6-2/TRBV6-3	TRBJ1-2	once	TRBD1
TGTGCCAGCAGCCCTTTCGTTATCGGGACAGGGGGCTTAGCGGGCTCTAGCACAGATACGCAGTATTTT	CASSPFVIGTGGLAGSSTDTQYF	TRBV7-8	TRBJ2-3	NA	TRBD1
TGCGCCAGCAGCCCCGGGACAGGGGGCATCGAGCAGTACTTC	CASSPGTGGIEQYF	TRBV4-3	TRBJ2-7	NA	TRBD1
TGTGCCAGCAGCAAGCGGACTAGCGGGGGGGCTGTGCATGAGCAGTTCTTC	CASSKRTSGGAVHEQFF	TRBV5-8	TRBJ2-1	NA	TRBD2
TGTGCCAGCAGCCGGAGCGGTGGACGCGGGGAGCTGTTTTTT	CASSRSGGRGELFF	TRBV11-3	TRBJ2-2	NA	NA
TGTGCCAGCAGTTACCCCTTCGGAGGACGTAATGAAAAACTGTTTTTT	CASSYPFGGRNEKLFF	TRBV6-2/TRBV6-3	TRBJ1-4	once	NA
TGTGCCAGCAGCCCGCTAGCGGGAGGTTCAGATACGCAGTATTTT	CASSPLAGGSDTQYF	TRBV3-1/TRBV3-2	TRBJ2-3	NA	TRBD2
TGTGCCAGCAGTCCTCTAGCGGGGGCTACTTCCGGGGAGCTGTTTTTT	CASSPLAGATSGELFF	TRBV28	TRBJ2-2	NA	TRBD2
TGTGCCAGTAAACCCCTGGGGAATCAGCCCCAGCATTTT	CASKPLGNQPQHF	TRBV2	TRBJ1-5	NA	NA
TGTGCCTGGAGTAGGACAGATTCTAATGAAAAACTGTTTTTT	CAWSRTDSNEKLFF	TRBV30	TRBJ1-4	once	NA
TGTGCCAGCAGCTTAGGAGTGGCGGGTTCACCCCTCCACTTT	CASSLGVAGSPLHF	TRBV7-8	TRBJ1-6	once	NA
TGCAGCGTCGGGGGGGGACAAGCTCAGCCCCAGCATTTT	CSVGGGQAQPQHF	TRBV29-1	TRBJ1-5	NA	NA
TGTGCCAGCAGCTTCGGGACAGTGGAAAGCTACACCTTC	CASSFGTVESYTF	TRBV7-9	TRBJ1-2	NA	TRBD1
TGTGCCAGCAGGGGGCTGGAGGGCTACACCTTC	CASRGLEGYTF	TRBV27	TRBJ1-2	NA	NA
TGTGCCAGTAGTCTATTACAGGGTTCCTATAATTCACCCCTCCACTTT	CASSLLQGSYNSPLHF	TRBV19	TRBJ1-6	NA	NA
TGTGCCAGCACGTGGAGGAAGAGTGAGGCCGGGGAGCTGTTTTTT	CASTWRKSEAGELFF	TRBV6-5	TRBJ2-2	NA	NA
TGTGCCATCAGTTCCTCAGGGGGCCCAAGTGAAGCTTTCTTT	CAISSSGGPSEAFF	TRBV10-3	TRBJ1-1	NA	TRBD1
TGCAGCGTTCGGGCAACCCGATATAATTCACCCCTCCACTTT	CSVRATRYNSPLHF	TRBV29-1	TRBJ1-6	NA	NA
TGTGCCAGCAGCGTAGGGCTCGCGAACGAGCAGTACTTC	CASSVGLANEQYF	TRBV9	TRBJ2-7	NA	NA
TGTGCCAGCAGTTCAGGGGGCGATTCTGAAAAACTGTTTTTT	CASSSGGDSEKLFF	TRBV6-5	TRBJ1-4	NA	TRBD1
TGTGCCAGCAGCGTAAGCCAGACAGTCTCCTACGAGCAGTACTTC	CASSVSQTVSYEQYF	TRBV9	TRBJ2-7	NA	NA
TGTGCCAGCAGTTCAGGGGACTCTGGAAACACCATATATTTT	CASSSGDSGNTIYF	TRBV28	TRBJ1-3	NA	NA
TGTGCCAGCAGTGAGGCTAGCGGGGGGGCCAATGAGCAGTTCTTC	CASSEASGGANEQFF	TRBV6-1	TRBJ2-1	once	TRBD2
TGTGCCAGCAGTTACTACACGTCACGGAACGCTGAAGCTTTCTTT	CASSYYTSRNAEAFF	TRBV6-5	TRBJ1-1	NA	NA
TGTGCCAGCAGCGCATCCGAACAGGGGGCCTCCTACGAGCAGTACTTC	CASSASEQGASYEQYF	TRBV9	TRBJ2-7	NA	TRBD1
TGTGCCAGCAGATCCTGGACAGGGGGCGAGAATGAGCAGTTCTTC	CASRSWTGGENEQFF	TRBV3-1/TRBV3-2	TRBJ2-1	NA	TRBD1
TGTGCCAGCAGGCAAAGCGGGGGGACCTACGAGCAGTACTTC	CASRQSGGTYEQYF	TRBV3-1/TRBV3-2	TRBJ2-7	few	TRBD2
TGTGCCAGCAGTACTTGGGCAGGGCAACTGAGGGCTGCTAACTATGGCTACACCTTC	CASSTWAGQLRAANYGYTF	TRBV5-5	TRBJ1-2	NA	NA
TGTGCCAGTAGTATCATGGGGGGTGGCACTGAAGCTTTCTTT	CASSIMGGGTEAFF	TRBV19	TRBJ1-1	NA	NA
TGTGCCAGCAGCAACGTGGGGGGCGGAGATACGCAGTATTTT	CASSNVGGGDTQYF	TRBV5-6	TRBJ2-3	NA	NA
TGTGCCAGCAGTTGGCTCGGGCTTAGCACAGATACGCAGTATTTT	CASSWLGLSTDTQYF	TRBV28	TRBJ2-3	NA	NA
TGTGCCAGCAGTCCCCAAGAGACCCAGTACTTC	CASSPQETQYF	TRBV6-2/TRBV6-3	TRBJ2-5	NA	NA
TGCGCCAGCAGCTTGACCCGACTAGCGGGGGCCTACGAGCAGTACTTC	CASSLTRLAGAYEQYF	TRBV5-1	TRBJ2-7	once	TRBD2
TGCAGCGTTTTGCGATTTTCAGCGGGAGCGAACACCGGGGAGCTGTTTTTT	CSVLRFSAGANTGELFF	TRBV29-1	TRBJ2-2	NA	TRBD2
TGCGCCAGCAGCCAGCGGACAGGGGTCGTGACCTACGAGCAGTACTTC	CASSQRTGVVTYEQYF	TRBV5-1	TRBJ2-7	few	TRBD1
TGTGCCAGCAGCTTAAGGTCGCTGGGGGCGAGGACTGAAGCTTTCTTT	CASSLRSLGARTEAFF	TRBV7-2	TRBJ1-1	NA	NA
TGTGCCTGGGACCCCGGGACAGGGTTTGGAAACACCATATATTTT	CAWDPGTGFGNTIYF	TRBV30	TRBJ1-3	NA	TRBD1
TGTGCCAGCAGCCCTGGACTGAACACTGAAGCTTTCTTT	CASSPGLNTEAFF	TRBV14	TRBJ1-1	NA	NA
TGTGCCAGCAGCGTAGCTACAGGGAACTATGGCTACACCTTC	CASSVATGNYGYTF	TRBV9	TRBJ1-2	NA	NA
TGTGCCAGCAGCGGCTGGACAAGTAGCGGGGAGCTGTTTTTT	CASSGWTSSGELFF	TRBV7-2	TRBJ2-2	NA	NA
TGTGCCAGCAGTTACTCCAAGAAACCTAACTATGGCTACACCTTC	CASSYSKKPNYGYTF	TRBV6-5	TRBJ1-2	NA	NA
TGTGCCAGTACGGGAGACCCGAGGGTCACCGGGGAGCTGTTTTTT	CASTGDPRVTGELFF	TRBV19	TRBJ2-2	once	NA
TGCAGTGCTCCTATCGGACAGGAAGCTTTCTTT	CSAPIGQEAFF	TRBV20-1	TRBJ1-1	NA	NA
TGCGCCAGCAGCTTGGTAGGGGGCACTAGCACAGATACGCAGTATTTT	CASSLVGGTSTDTQYF	TRBV5-1	TRBJ2-3	NA	TRBD1